This T cell receptor beta chain was sequenced in a study of blood T cell repertoires in COVID-19. The wider study: Whether acute or convalescent, the COVID-19 samples came from the United States, Italy and Spain.

Study members were between about 18 and 95 years old and lived in 20 to 25 US regions. Which cohort a participant joined came from the clinical history participants gave. The study counted Cohort 3 donors as recovered given two negative PCRs, clearance, or symptom resolution. Data came from immunoSEQ multiplex PCR; TCRdb stores just in-frame clones and leaves some out. The sample has around 380,000 clones, around 87% seen once. CDR3 size: 11 residues. The V gene lost 0 bases and the J gene lost 8 bases, with 5 bases spanning the gap. Germline CDR1 is SQVTM and CDR2 is ANQGSEA. Sample: PBMCs or T cells enriched from blood (not recorded which). This sequence joins TRBV29-1 and TRBJ2-1; D is unclear. This clonotype was sampled from a man aged 25 to 40 who had recovered from COVID-19. CDR3 bases: TGCAGCGTTGAAGAAAGCCATGAGCAGTTCTTC. This codes for CSVEESHEQFF.